This T cell receptor beta chain was identified in a study of blood T cell repertoires in COVID-19. CDR1 and CDR2 (germline): SNHLY, FYNNEI. The CDR3 has 12 amino acids. Trimming at V came to 8 bases and at J to 6 bases, leaving 2 bases not matched to a gene. TCRdb keeps only in-frame clones here, not all; method: immunoSEQ multiplex PCR. The data contain a few hundred thousand clones, 84% of them seen just once; the ten biggest clones take up approximately 6.6%. Sequencing was carried out using PBMCs or T cells enriched from blood (not recorded which). This sequence was found in a woman between 40 and 55 years old who had recovered from COVID-19. This chain uses TRBV2 with TRBJ2-2; TRBD1 matches at 8 bases. The CDR3 reads CASSGGPGELFF. The CDR3 coding sequence is TGTGCCAGCTCAGGGGGCCCCGGGGAGCTGTTTTTT.